The T cell receptor beta chain described here comes from a study of long-term antiretroviral therapy in people with HIV. Looking at the study overall: It was about a decade after the earliest samples that the 2015 immediate-ART recommendation appeared.

It was version v3.0 of the immunoSEQ assay that was run at survey level. Clones were read by immunoSEQ multiplex PCR, and TCRdb kept only the in-frame ones, dropping some. Here the sample spans under 20,000 clones, more than 70% being singletons. This clone was counted only a few times. Its antigen is currently unknown. Notes on the study in general: Before ART, certain clones expanded, and these dominated the repertoire at all time points.

This clonotype was sampled from a man aged 18 to 29 with HIV. This sample comprised unsorted PBMCs, obtained 0.5 years before starting antiretroviral therapy.

The CDR3, as DNA: TGTGCCAGCAGCCTAGGTTCGAGTATGAACACTGAAGCTTTCTTT. Protein sequence: CASSLGSSMNTEAFF. The genes are TRBV5-5 and TRBJ1-1; D gene unclear. There are 15 residues in the CDR3. V was cut by 4 bases and J by 0 bases, with 13 bases left in between. Germline assignment: CDR1 SGHKS and CDR2 YYEKEE (reference sequence). Filled out from reference TRBV5-5 and TRBJ1-1, the complete variable domain reads DAGVTQSPTHLIKTRGQQVTLRCSPISGHKSVSWYQQVLGQGPQFIFQYYEKEERGRGNFPDRFSARQFPNYSSELNVNALLLGDSALYLCASSLGSSMNTEAFFGQGTRLTVV.